This T cell receptor beta chain was observed in a study of T cells in Graves' hyperthyroidism and ophthalmopathy. The wider study: Before any treatment, at initial diagnosis, peripheral blood was collected.

There were TCR beta CDR3 regions amplified from RNA transcripts. Primed by the HTBI set, a first-round RT-PCR was run on the TCR CDR3. MiXCR, applied by TCRdb to the multiplex PCR reads, yields one record per CDR3 protein. The sample consists of 350,000 to 450,000 distinct CDR3 sequences, 17% of them appearing once. This CDR3 has 13 amino acids. Trimming removed 5 bases at V and 7 bases at J, with 12 bases between. The germline V gene encodes CDR1 MNHNS and CDR2 SASEGT. Before ophthalmopathy appeared, progressors gave blood at initial hyperthyroidism diagnosis. Points from the study as a whole: Among thyroid clonotypes expanded above 0.001, most also appeared in blood. Ophthalmopathy was separated from stable hyperthyroidism by a 13 V-J model.

This clonotype showed up many times. Its antigen is not known. What was sequenced was blood. This chain joins TRBV6-1 and TRBJ2-4; no reliable D call. This TCR was recovered from a woman aged 30 to 39 with Graves' hyperthyroidism that later progressed to Graves' ophthalmopathy. The CDR3 reads CASSYPASNIQYF. The CDR3 nucleotides are TGTGCCAGCAGTTACCCAGCTTCCAACATTCAGTACTTC.